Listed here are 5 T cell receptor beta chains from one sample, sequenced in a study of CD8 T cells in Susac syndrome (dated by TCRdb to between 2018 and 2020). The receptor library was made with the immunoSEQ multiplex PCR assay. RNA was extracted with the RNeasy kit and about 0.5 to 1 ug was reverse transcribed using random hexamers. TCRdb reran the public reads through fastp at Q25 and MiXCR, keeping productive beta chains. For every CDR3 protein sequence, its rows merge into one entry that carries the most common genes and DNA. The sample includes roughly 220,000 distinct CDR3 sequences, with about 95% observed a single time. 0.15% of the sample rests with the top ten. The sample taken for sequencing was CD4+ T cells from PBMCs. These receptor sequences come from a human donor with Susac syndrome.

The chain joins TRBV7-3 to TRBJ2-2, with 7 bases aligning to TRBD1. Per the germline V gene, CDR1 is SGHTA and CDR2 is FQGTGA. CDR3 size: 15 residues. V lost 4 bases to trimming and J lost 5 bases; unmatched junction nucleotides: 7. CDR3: CASSSRRGWTGELFF. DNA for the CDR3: TGTGCCAGCAGCTCCCGCAGGGGGTGGACCGGGGAGCTGTTTTTT.

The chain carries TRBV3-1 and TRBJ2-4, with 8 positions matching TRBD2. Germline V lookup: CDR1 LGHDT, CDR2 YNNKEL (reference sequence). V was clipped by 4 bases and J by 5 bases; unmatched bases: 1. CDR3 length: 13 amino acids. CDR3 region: CASSPGGENIQYF. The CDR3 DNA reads TGTGCCAGCAGCCCCGGGGGGGAAAACATTCAGTACTTC.

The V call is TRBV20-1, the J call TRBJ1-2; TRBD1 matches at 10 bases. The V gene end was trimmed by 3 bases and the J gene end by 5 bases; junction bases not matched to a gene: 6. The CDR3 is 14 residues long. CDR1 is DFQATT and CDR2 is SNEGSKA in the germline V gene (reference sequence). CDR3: CSASDRGQRYGYTF. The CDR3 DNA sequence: TGCAGTGCTAGTGACAGGGGGCAACGATATGGCTACACCTTC.

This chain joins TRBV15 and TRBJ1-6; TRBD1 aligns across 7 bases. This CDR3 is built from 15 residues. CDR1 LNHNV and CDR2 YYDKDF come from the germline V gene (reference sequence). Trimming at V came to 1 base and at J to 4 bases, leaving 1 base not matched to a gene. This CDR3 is CATSRGDSYNSPLHF. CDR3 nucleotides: TGTGCCACCAGCAGAGGGGACAGTTATAATTCACCCCTCCACTTT.

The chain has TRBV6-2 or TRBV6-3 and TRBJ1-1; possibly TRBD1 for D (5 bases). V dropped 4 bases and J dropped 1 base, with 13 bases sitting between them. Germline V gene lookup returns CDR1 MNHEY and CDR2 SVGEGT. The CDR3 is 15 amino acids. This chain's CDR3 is CASSLTGGRNTEAFF. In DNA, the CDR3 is TGTGCCAGCAGTTTGACGGGGGGGAGGAACACTGAAGCTTTCTTT.